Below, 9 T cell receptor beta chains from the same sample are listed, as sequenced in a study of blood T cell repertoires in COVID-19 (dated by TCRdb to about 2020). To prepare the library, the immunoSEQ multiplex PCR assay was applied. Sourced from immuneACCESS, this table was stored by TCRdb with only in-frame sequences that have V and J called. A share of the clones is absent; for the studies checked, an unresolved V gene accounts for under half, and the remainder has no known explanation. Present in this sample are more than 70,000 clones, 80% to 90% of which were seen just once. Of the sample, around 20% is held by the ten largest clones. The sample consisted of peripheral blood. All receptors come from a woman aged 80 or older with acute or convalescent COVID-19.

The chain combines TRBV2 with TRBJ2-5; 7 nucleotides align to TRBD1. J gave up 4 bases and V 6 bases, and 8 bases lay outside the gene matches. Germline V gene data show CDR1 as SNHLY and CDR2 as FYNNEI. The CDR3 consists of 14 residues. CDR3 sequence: CASRATRTGETQYF. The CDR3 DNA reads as TGTGCCAGCAGGGCCACCCGGACAGGAGAGACCCAGTACTTC.

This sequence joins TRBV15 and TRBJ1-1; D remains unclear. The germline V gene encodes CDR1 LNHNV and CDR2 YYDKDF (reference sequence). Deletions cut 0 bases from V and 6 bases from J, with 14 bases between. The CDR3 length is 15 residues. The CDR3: CATSRELGLRAEAFF. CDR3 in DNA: TGTGCCACCAGCAGAGAATTAGGACTTCGCGCTGAAGCTTTCTTT.

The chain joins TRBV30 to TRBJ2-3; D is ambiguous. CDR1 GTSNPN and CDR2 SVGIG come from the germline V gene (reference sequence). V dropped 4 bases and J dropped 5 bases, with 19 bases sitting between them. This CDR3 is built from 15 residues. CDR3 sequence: CAWIKNGYSGDTQYF. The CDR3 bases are TGTGCCTGGATTAAGAACGGGTACTCGGGAGATACGCAGTATTTT.

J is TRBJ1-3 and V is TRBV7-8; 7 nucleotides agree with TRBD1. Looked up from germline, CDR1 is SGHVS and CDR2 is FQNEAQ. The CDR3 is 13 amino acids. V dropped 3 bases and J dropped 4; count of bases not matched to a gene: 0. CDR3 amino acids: CASSLGQGNTIYF. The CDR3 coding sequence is TGTGCCAGCAGCTTGGGACAGGGAAACACCATATATTTT.

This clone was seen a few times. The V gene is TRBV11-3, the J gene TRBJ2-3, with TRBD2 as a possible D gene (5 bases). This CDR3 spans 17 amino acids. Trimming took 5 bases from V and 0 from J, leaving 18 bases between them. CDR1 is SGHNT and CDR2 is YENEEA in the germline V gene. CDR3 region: CASSPGDHSLSTDTQYF. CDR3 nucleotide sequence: TGTGCCAGCAGCCCCGGGGATCACAGTCTGAGCACAGATACGCAGTATTTT. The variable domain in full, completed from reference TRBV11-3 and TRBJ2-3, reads EAGVVQSPRYKIIEKKQPVAFWCNPISGHNTLYWYLQNLGQGPELLIRYENEEAVDDSQLPKDRFSAERLKGVDSTLKIQPAELGDSAVYLCASSPGDHSLSTDTQYFGPGTRLTVL.

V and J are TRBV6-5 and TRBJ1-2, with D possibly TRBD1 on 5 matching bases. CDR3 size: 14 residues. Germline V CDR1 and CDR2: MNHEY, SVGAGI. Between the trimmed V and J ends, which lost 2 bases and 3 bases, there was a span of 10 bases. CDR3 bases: TGTGCCAGCAGTTACGGTGGGGGGGACTATGGCTACACCTTC. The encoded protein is CASSYGGGDYGYTF.

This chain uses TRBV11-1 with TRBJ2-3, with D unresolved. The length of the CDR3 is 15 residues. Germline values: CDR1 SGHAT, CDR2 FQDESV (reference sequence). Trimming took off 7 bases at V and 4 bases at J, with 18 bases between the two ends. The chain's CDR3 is CASTLTVLRADTQYF. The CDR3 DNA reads TGTGCCAGCACCCTAACGGTCCTCCGGGCAGATACGCAGTATTTT.

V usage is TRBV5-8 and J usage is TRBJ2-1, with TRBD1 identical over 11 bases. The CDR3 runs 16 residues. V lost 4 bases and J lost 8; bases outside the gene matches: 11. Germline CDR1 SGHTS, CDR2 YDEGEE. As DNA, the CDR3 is TGTGCCAGCAGCCCGGTGGGGACAGGGGGTTGGGATGAGCAGTTCTTC. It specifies CASSPVGTGGWDEQFF. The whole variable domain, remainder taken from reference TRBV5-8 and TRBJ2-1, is EAGVTQSPTHLIKTRGQQATLRCSPISGHTSVYWYQQALGLGLQFLLWYDEGEERNRGNFPPRFSGRQFPNYSSELNVNALELEDSALYLCASSPVGTGGWDEQFFGPGTRLTVL.

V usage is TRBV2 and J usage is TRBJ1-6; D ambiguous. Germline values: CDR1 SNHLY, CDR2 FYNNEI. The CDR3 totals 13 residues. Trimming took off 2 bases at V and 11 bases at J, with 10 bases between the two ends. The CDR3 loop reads CASSEKAGPPLHF. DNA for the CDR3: TGTGCCAGCAGTGAAAAGGCAGGCCCACCCCTCCACTTT. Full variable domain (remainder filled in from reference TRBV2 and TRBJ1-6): EPEVTQTPSHQVTQMGQEVILRCVPISNHLYFYWYRQILGQKVEFLVSFYNNEISEKSEIFDDQFSVERPDGSNFTLKIRSTKLEDSAMYFCASSEKAGPPLHFGNGTRLTVT.